These 28 T cell receptor beta chains originate from one sample sequenced in a study of response to subunit inactivated influenza vaccine. MiXCR, applied by TCRdb to the RT-PCR reads, yields one record per CDR3 protein. The sample contains approximately 170,000 distinct CDR3 sequences, 10% to 15% of which appear only once. These data were also filed under a second study, of T cells expressing NK-cell markers. From that report: 5'RACE template switching built TCR beta cDNA with unique molecular identifiers.

Sequencing was performed on CD8+ T cells sorted from PBMCs, taken 12 days after vaccination. These receptors originate from a man aged 45-65 years who received an inactivated influenza vaccine.

This clonotype was picked up a small number of times. The CDR3 loop reads CASSIAGNTGELFF. The DNA of the CDR3 is TGTGCCAGCAGTATAGCGGGGAACACCGGGGAGCTGTTTTTT. The V call is TRBV25-1, the J call TRBJ2-2; TRBD2 matches 7 bases. This CDR3 is 14 amino acids long. In germline, CDR1 is MGHDK, CDR2 SYGVNS. V was pared by 5 bases and J by 1 base, with 1 base of the junction left unmatched.

This clonotype showed up just a few times. This chain links TRBV16 with TRBJ1-5, with TRBD1 matching over 11 bases. With V trimmed by 0 bases and J by 3 bases, 10 bases remained unmatched. The CDR3 contains 19 residues. Germline V gives CDR1 KGHSY, CDR2 FQNENV. DNA of the CDR3: TGTGCCAGCAGCCAATCTTGGACAGGGGGCTTCATTTTCAATCAGCCCCAGCATTTT. Its protein product is CASSQSWTGGFIFNQPQHF.

This clonotype was detected ten times or more. The V and J genes are TRBV6-2 or TRBV6-3 and TRBJ1-2, with D uncertain. With 6 bases removed from V and 0 bases from J, the gap between germline ends came to 17 bases. The CDR3 has 16 residues. CDR1 and CDR2 (germline): MNHEY, SVGEGT. The CDR3 DNA is TGTGCCAGCAGCCATCCCGCCCTCAGGTCTAACTATGGCTACACCTTC. Translation gives CASSHPALRSNYGYTF.

This clonotype was picked up a small number of times. The rearrangement joins TRBV6-5 to TRBJ2-3; TRBD2 might be the D (7 bases). Germline assignment: CDR1 MNHEY and CDR2 SVGAGI. CDR3 length equals 17 residues. The V gene lost 0 bases and the J gene lost 1 base, with 14 bases spanning the gap. CDR3 protein: CASSYSGAGDRTDTQYF. CDR3 nucleotides: TGTGCCAGCAGTTACTCGGGGGCGGGGGACCGCACAGATACGCAGTATTTT.

This clonotype was counted only a few times. The rearrangement uses TRBV5-1 and TRBJ2-7; D unresolved. Trimming took off 2 bases at V and 7 bases at J, with 19 bases between the two ends. This CDR3 contains 15 residues. Germline V gene lookup returns CDR1 SGHRS and CDR2 YFSETQ. CDR3: CASSFRAGAASEQYF. CDR3 nucleotides: TGCGCCAGCAGCTTCCGGGCAGGAGCTGCCTCGGAGCAGTACTTC.

This clonotype appeared a few times. The chain carries TRBV5-5 and TRBJ2-1, with a possible D match to TRBD1 (6 bases). The V end was cut by 4 bases, the J end by 12 bases, with 11 bases between. CDR3 length: 11 residues. Per the germline V gene, CDR1 is SGHKS and CDR2 is YYEKEE (reference sequence). The CDR3 nucleotides read TGTGCCAGCAGCCTAACAGGGTTGCAGTTCTTC. Translating gives CASSLTGLQFF.

The chain is built from TRBV10-3 and TRBJ2-1, with D perhaps matching TRBD2 (6 bases). Germline lookup yields CDR1 ENHRY and CDR2 SYGVKD. With 10 bases removed from V and 5 bases from J, the gap between germline ends came to 15 bases. There are 13 residues in the CDR3. In nucleotides, the CDR3 is TGTGCCACTCTTGGGGACTCACACAATGAGCAGTTCTTC. Translation: CATLGDSHNEQFF.

This clonotype was picked up many times. This chain uses TRBV12-3 or TRBV12-4 with TRBJ2-3, with D perhaps TRBD2 (6 bases). The CDR3 extends over 14 amino acids. The V end was cut by 3 bases, the J end by 3 bases, with 10 bases between. This CDR3 reads CASSFLLATDTQYF. The CDR3 nucleotides are TGTGCCAGCAGTTTCTTACTAGCTACAGATACGCAGTATTTT.

This clonotype was observed many times. V and J are TRBV28 and TRBJ2-7; tentative D call: TRBD1 (6 bases). Germline CDR1 and CDR2: MDHEN and SYDVKM. Deletions cut 6 bases from V and 6 bases from J, with 18 bases between. The CDR3 runs 14 residues. CDR3 amino acids: CASRSHRDSGEQYF. Written as DNA, the CDR3 is TGTGCCAGCAGGAGCCACAGGGATTCTGGCGAGCAGTACTTC.

This clonotype was recorded at least ten times. This rearrangement joins TRBV29-1 to TRBJ2-3; D is unclear. V lost 3 bases and J lost 4, with 8 bases in between. Germline lookup yields CDR1 SQVTM and CDR2 ANQGSEA. The CDR3 is 12 amino acids. The CDR3 loop is CSVDADADTQYF. CDR3 in DNA: TGCAGCGTTGACGCCGACGCAGATACGCAGTATTTT.

This clonotype was counted at least ten times. The V gene is TRBV18, the J gene TRBJ2-5; no clear D gene. This CDR3 contains 16 residues. Germline V lookup: CDR1 KGHSH, CDR2 LQKENI. Trimming removed 3 bases at V and 5 bases at J, with 19 bases between. The CDR3 loop is CASSPFTTGGLETQYF. CDR3 nucleotide sequence: TGTGCCAGCTCACCCTTTACCACCGGCGGTCTGGAGACCCAGTACTTC.

The rearrangement joins TRBV28 to TRBJ2-1; 10 bases line up with TRBD1. Looked up from germline, CDR1 is MDHEN and CDR2 is SYDVKM. The CDR3 contains 14 residues. V gave up 6 bases and J gave up 9 bases; unmatched junction bases: 8. CDR3 coding DNA: TGTGCCAGCAGCCTAATCGACAGGGGGCTTGAGCAGTTCTTC. This encodes CASSLIDRGLEQFF.

This sequence joins TRBV20-1 and TRBJ1-1, with D hard to call. This CDR3 comprises 13 residues. Per the germline V gene, CDR1 is DFQATT and CDR2 is SNEGSKA (reference sequence). The V gene lost 6 bases and the J gene lost 1 base, with 12 bases spanning the gap. The CDR3 nucleotides read TGCAGTGCCGCTCTCCTCGCGAACACTGAAGCTTTCTTT. Translation: CSAALLANTEAFF.

This clonotype has only a few counts. This chain links TRBV12-3 or TRBV12-4 with TRBJ2-7; 7 bases map to TRBD1. V lost 3 bases, J lost 0 bases, and 5 bases stayed unmatched. The CDR3 sequence is 15 residues long. The CDR3 DNA reads as TGTGCCAGCAGTTTCGGACAGGCGACCTCCTACGAGCAGTACTTC. Protein sequence: CASSFGQATSYEQYF.

This clonotype was seen ten or more times. This chain links TRBV2 with TRBJ1-3; TRBD1 aligns across 9 bases. CDR1 SNHLY and CDR2 FYNNEI come from the germline V gene. With 6 bases clipped from V and 4 bases from J, the junction kept 1 base outside the gene matches. This CDR3 has 13 amino acids. The CDR3 spells CASRDRGGNTIYF. The DNA of the CDR3 is TGTGCCAGCAGGGACAGGGGCGGAAACACCATATATTTT.

The rearrangement joins TRBV6-2 or TRBV6-3 to TRBJ2-7; D perhaps matches TRBD2 (6 bases). The CDR3 covers 16 residues. Trimming took 0 bases from V and 0 from J, leaving 12 bases between them. CDR1 is MNHEY, CDR2 SVGEGT, per germline. CDR3 bases: TGTGCCAGCAGTTACTCGAGGGGAGGAAGCTCCTACGAGCAGTACTTC. Translation: CASSYSRGGSSYEQYF.

The CDR3 DNA follows: TGTGCCAGCAGCTTAAATCCGGGACAGGGGCCGGTGAACACTGAAGCTTTCTTT. Translating gives CASSLNPGQGPVNTEAFF. The chain is built from TRBV11-1 and TRBJ1-1; 10 bases match TRBD1. The length of the CDR3 is 18 residues. In germline, CDR1 is SGHAT, CDR2 FQDESV (reference sequence). The J segment lost 0 bases and the V segment lost 2 bases, leaving 9 bases of the junction unmatched.

This clonotype was observed a handful of times. This chain uses TRBV6-2 or TRBV6-3 with TRBJ1-2; TRBD1 matches at 8 bases. The germline gives CDR1 MNHEY, CDR2 SVGEGT. CDR3 length: 15 residues. Trimming removed 4 bases from V and 7 bases from J; junction bases left unmatched: 11. This CDR3 reads CASSSDRARDGGYTF. Here the CDR3 DNA reads TGTGCCAGCAGTTCGGACAGGGCCCGTGATGGTGGCTACACCTTC.

This clonotype was observed a few times. The chain combines TRBV20-1 with TRBJ2-5; D is perhaps TRBD2 (5 bases). V was clipped by 3 bases and J by 2 bases, with 10 bases between them. Germline assignment: CDR1 DFQATT and CDR2 SNEGSKA (reference sequence). This CDR3 spans 13 amino acids. The CDR3 bases are TGCAGTGCTAGGTCGGGAACTCAAGAGACCCAGTACTTC. This gives the protein CSARSGTQETQYF.

In its sample, this clonotype was seen a few times. CDR3 in amino acids: CSAPPSDYREQFF. The CDR3 DNA reads TGCAGTGCTCCACCGTCAGACTATCGAGAACAGTTCTTC. This sequence joins TRBV20-1 and TRBJ2-1; perhaps TRBD2 as D (5 bases). CDR1 and CDR2 from the germline V gene are DFQATT and SNEGSKA (reference sequence). This CDR3 contains 13 residues. Trimming left V 5 bases short and J 13 bases short, with 21 bases between.

The chain combines TRBV12-3 or TRBV12-4 with TRBJ1-5, with 10 positions matching TRBD1. Trimming removed 6 bases from V and 9 bases from J; junction bases left unmatched: 20. The CDR3 totals 18 residues. CDR3 DNA: TGTGCCAGCAGCCCCGGGGGACAGGGGTCACTATGGGTTTTGCCCCAGCATTTT. Amino acids: CASSPGGQGSLWVLPQHF.

This chain uses TRBV19 with TRBJ2-2, with D possibly being TRBD1 (6 bases). The CDR3 is made up of 13 amino acids. Germline V gene lookup returns CDR1 LNHDA and CDR2 SQIVND (reference sequence). V was trimmed by 4 bases and J by 8 bases, leaving 11 bases between them. The CDR3 DNA is TGTGCCAGTAGTAGGCAGGGGAGAGGGGAGCTGTTTTTT. Protein: CASSRQGRGELFF.

This chain uses TRBV29-1 with TRBJ2-7; TRBD2 might be the D (5 bases). Between the trimmed V and J ends, which lost 6 bases and 0 bases, there was a span of 12 bases. Germline V gives CDR1 SQVTM, CDR2 ANQGSEA. The length of the CDR3 is 13 residues. The CDR3 reads CSVRVYDSYEQYF. Here the CDR3 DNA reads TGCAGCGTGCGGGTCTACGACTCCTACGAGCAGTACTTC.

The gene calls are TRBV6-2 or TRBV6-3 and TRBJ2-3, with D tentatively TRBD2 (5 bases). The CDR3 covers 10 residues. CDR1 is MNHEY and CDR2 is SVGEGT in the germline V gene. CDR3 DNA sequence: TGTGCGACCGAGGGAGATACGCAGTATTTT. Amino acid sequence: CATEGDTQYF.

CDR3 in DNA: TGTGCCACCACTGAACTAGCTGGAAGGGGTGAGCAGTTCTTC. This codes for CATTELAGRGEQFF. This chain joins TRBV24-1 and TRBJ2-1; possibly TRBD2 for D (6 bases). V lost 8 bases and J lost 9, with 19 bases in between. The germline CDR1 and CDR2 sequences are KGHDR and SFDVKD. CDR3 length: 14 amino acids.

This clonotype was observed a handful of times. Written as DNA, the CDR3 is TGTGCCAGCAGCTTAGGACACCCTGAGCAGTACTTC. Amino acids: CASSLGHPEQYF. V gene TRBV7-9 combines with J gene TRBJ2-7; D is uncertain. V lost 1 base and J 7 bases, leaving 8 bases between the germline ends. This CDR3 has 12 amino acids. Germline assignment: CDR1 SEHNR and CDR2 FQNEAQ (reference sequence).

The chain links TRBV5-4 to TRBJ2-3, with 8 bases fitting TRBD1. This CDR3 has 15 residues. With V trimmed by 4 bases and J by 6 bases, 10 bases remained unmatched. CDR1 is SGHNT and CDR2 is YYREEE in the germline V gene (reference sequence). CDR3 protein: CASSAPDRGADTQYF. The CDR3 nucleotides are TGTGCCAGCAGCGCACCAGACAGGGGTGCGGATACGCAGTATTTT.

Regarding this clonotype: At one end the junction does not follow the germline gene, possibly because of a read error. V usage is TRBV20-1 and J usage is TRBJ2-7; D is possibly TRBD2 (5 bases). Germline lookup yields CDR1 DFQATT and CDR2 SNEGSKA (reference sequence). The CDR3 is made up of 16 amino acids. Written as DNA, the CDR3 is TGCTGTGCTAGAGATGAGTCCGCTGGACTCCACTACGAGCAGTACTTC. Protein: CCARDESAGLHYEQYF.